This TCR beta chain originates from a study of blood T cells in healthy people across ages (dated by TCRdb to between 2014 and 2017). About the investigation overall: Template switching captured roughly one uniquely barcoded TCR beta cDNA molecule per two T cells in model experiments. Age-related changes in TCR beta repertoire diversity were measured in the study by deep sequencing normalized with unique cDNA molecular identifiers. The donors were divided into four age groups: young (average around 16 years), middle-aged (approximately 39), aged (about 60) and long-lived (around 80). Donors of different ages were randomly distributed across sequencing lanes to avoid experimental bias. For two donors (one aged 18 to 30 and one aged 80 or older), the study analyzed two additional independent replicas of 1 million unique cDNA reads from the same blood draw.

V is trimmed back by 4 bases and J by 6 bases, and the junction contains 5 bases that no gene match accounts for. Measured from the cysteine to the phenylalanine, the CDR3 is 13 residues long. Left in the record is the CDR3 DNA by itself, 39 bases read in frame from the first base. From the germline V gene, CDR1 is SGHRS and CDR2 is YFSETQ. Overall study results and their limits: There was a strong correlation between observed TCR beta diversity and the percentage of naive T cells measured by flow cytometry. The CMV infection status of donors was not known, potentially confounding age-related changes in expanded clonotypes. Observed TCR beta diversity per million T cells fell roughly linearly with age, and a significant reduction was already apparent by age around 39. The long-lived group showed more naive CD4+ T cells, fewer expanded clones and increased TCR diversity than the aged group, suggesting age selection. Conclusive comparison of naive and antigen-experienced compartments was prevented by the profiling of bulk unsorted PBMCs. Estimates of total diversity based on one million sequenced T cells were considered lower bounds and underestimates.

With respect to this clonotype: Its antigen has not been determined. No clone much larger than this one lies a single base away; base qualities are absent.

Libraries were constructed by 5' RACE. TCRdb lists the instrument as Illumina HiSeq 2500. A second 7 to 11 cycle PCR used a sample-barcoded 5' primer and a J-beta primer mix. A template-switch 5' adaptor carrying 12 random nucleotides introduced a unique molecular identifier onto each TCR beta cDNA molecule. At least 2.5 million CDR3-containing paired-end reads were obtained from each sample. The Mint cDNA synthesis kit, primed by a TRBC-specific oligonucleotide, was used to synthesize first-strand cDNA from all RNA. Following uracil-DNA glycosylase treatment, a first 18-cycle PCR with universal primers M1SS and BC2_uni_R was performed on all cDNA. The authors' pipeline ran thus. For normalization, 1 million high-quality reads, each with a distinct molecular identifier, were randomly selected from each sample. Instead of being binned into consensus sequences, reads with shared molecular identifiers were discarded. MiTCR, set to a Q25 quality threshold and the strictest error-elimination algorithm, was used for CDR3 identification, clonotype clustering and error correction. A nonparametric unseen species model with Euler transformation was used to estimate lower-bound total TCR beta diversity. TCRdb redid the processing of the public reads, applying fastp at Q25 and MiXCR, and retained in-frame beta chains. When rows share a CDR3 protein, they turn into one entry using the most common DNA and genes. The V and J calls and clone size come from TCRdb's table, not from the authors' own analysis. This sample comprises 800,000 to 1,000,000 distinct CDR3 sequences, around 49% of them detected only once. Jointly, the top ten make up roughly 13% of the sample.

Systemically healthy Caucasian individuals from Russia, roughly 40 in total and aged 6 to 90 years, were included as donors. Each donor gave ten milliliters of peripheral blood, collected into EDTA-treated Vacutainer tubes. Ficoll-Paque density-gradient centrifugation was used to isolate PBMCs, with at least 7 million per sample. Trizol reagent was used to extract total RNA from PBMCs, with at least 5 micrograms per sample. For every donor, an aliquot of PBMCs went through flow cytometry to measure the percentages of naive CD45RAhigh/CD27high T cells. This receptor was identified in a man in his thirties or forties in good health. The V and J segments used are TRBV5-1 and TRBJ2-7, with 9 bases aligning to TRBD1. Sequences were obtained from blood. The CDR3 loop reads CASSTGTGSEQYF. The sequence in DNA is TGCGCCAGCAGCACCGGGACAGGGTCCGAGCAGTACTTC. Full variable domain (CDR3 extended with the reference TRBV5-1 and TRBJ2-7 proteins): KAGVTQTPRYLIKTRGQQVTLSCSPISGHRSVSWYQQTPGQGLQFLFEYFSETQRNKGNFPGRFSGRQFSNSRSEMNVSTLELGDSALYLCASSTGTGSEQYFGPGTRLTVT.